One and the same sample provided the 6 T cell receptor beta chains below, sequenced in a study of beta chain features in type 1 diabetes. Findings and limits, study-wide: Within each of all four CD4+ subsets, Type 1 diabetes patients had TCRB CDR3s that were moderately but significantly shorter.

Since all of the isolated RNA was reverse transcribed, expressed TCRB transcripts were what got sequenced. Profiling relied on immunoSEQ multiplex PCR, and the TCRdb table lists in-frame clones only, not all of them. The data contain roughly 180,000 clones, around 7.8% of them singletons. Which antigens these TCRs recognize remains unknown. Material: central memory CD4+ T cells from blood. The receptors stem from a woman aged 40-49 years with type 1 diabetes.

This clone has more than one count but fewer than ten. The chain employs TRBV25-1 and TRBJ2-7, with 8 positions matching TRBD2. From germline, CDR1 is MGHDK and CDR2 SYGVNS. V was clipped by 1 base and J by 4 bases; unmatched bases: 6. This CDR3 has 15 amino acids. This chain's CDR3 is CASSEWGGRRYEQYF. In nucleotides, the CDR3 is TGTGCCAGCAGTGAATGGGGCGGGAGGAGATACGAGCAGTACTTC.

This clone was observed a handful of times. The V gene is TRBV6-1, the J gene TRBJ1-2; TRBD1 might be the D (5 bases). The CDR3 sequence is 14 residues long. With 0 bases removed from V and 7 bases from J, the gap between germline ends came to 12 bases. The germline gives CDR1 MNHNS, CDR2 SASEGT. CDR3 in DNA: TGTGCCAGCAGTGAAGCGCGCAGGGTTGCTGGCTACACCTTC. As protein: CASSEARRVAGYTF.

This clone was counted at least ten times. The chain employs TRBV29-1 and TRBJ2-5, with D unclear. Trimming left V 2 bases short and J 2 bases short, with 9 bases between. Germline-derived CDR1 and CDR2 are SQVTM and ANQGSEA. The CDR3 is 13 amino acids. CDR3 amino acids: CSVERIEQETQYF. CDR3 DNA: TGCAGCGTTGAAAGAATCGAGCAAGAGACCCAGTACTTC.

The chain is built from TRBV7-9 and TRBJ1-2; D uncertain. The V end was cut by 3 bases, the J end by 3 bases, with 8 bases between. The V gene's germline CDR1 is SEHNR and CDR2 FQNEAQ (reference sequence). This CDR3 contains 13 residues. The CDR3 here is CASSFEGDYGYTF. DNA for the CDR3: TGTGCCAGCAGCTTTGAGGGAGACTATGGCTACACCTTC.

The chain combines TRBV4-1 with TRBJ2-7; the D is unclear. V lost 0 bases, J lost 2 bases, and 17 bases lay in between. CDR3 length equals 17 residues. Germline lookup yields CDR1 MGHRA and CDR2 YSYEKL. The CDR3 sequence is CASSQDPPTAYPYEQYF. The CDR3, as DNA: TGCGCCAGCAGCCAAGATCCCCCTACAGCCTACCCCTACGAGCAGTACTTC.

The chain combines TRBV11-2 with TRBJ2-5; D remains ambiguous. This CDR3 region has 12 residues. The germline V and J ends were trimmed by 5 bases and 5 bases, with 9 bases remaining between them. The germline CDR1 and CDR2 sequences are SGHAT and FQNNGV. The CDR3 nucleotides are TGTGCCAGCAGCCGGCACGGGGAGACCCAGTACTTC. Translated, it gives CASSRHGETQYF.